This entry concerns a single T cell receptor beta chain. The data originate from a study of patients and donors after allogeneic stem cell transplantation. The CDR3 runs to 12 residues. The ends were cut back, 5 bases at V and 5 bases at J, with 9 bases in the middle. Germline values: CDR1 SQVTM, CDR2 ANQGSEA. TCRdb reprocessed the RT-PCR reads with MiXCR, giving one entry per CDR3 protein. Here the sample spans some 880,000 distinct CDR3 sequences, more than 15% being singletons. What was sequenced was blood, either unsorted or a sorted T cell fraction (not recorded which). V and J are TRBV29-1 and TRBJ2-2, with D perhaps matching TRBD1 (5 bases). This TCR derives from a human donor who was either an allogeneic HSCT recipient or a stem cell or donor lymphocyte infusion donor (not recorded which). It is not recorded whose cells these are; they may come from a transplant donor. The CDR3 DNA reads TGCAGCGTTAGGGGTTTGACCGGGGAGCTGTTTTTT. Its translation: CSVRGLTGELFF.